This TCR beta chain stems from a study of response to subunit inactivated influenza vaccine. The CDR3 spans 17 residues. Germline values: CDR1 SGHVS, CDR2 FQNEAQ. V was shortened by 4 bases and J by 0 bases, with 17 bases between the two germline ends. TCRdb called the RT-PCR reads again in MiXCR, with one record for every CDR3 protein. The table lists 500,000 or so distinct CDR3 sequences, 16% of them singletons, with roughly 3.1% in the top ten. This clonotype was counted a few times. The material sequenced was CD4+ T cells sorted from PBMCs, taken roughly 24 months after vaccination. The genes are TRBV7-8 and TRBJ2-3; no clear D gene. This receptor was obtained from a man aged 50-75 years who received an inactivated influenza vaccine. The CDR3, as DNA: TGTGCCAGCAGCTGGAGATCGGCAGCAGCTAGCACAGATACGCAGTATTTT. Its translation: CASSWRSAAASTDTQYF.